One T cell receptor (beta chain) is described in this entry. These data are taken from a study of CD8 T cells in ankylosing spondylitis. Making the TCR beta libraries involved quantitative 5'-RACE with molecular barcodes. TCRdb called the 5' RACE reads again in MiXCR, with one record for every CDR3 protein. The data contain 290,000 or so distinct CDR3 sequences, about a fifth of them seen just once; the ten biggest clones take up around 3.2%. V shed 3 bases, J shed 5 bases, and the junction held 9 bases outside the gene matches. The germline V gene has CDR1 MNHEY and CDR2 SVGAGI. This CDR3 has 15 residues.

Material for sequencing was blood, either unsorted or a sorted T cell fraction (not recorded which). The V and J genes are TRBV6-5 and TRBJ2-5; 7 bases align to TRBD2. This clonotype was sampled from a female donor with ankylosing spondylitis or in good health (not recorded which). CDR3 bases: TGTGCCAGCAGTTATGTTGCGGGAGTCGGCGAGACCCAGTACTTC. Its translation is CASSYVAGVGETQYF.